This TCR beta chain was observed in a study of T cell repertoires in cytomegalovirus infection. Study at large: Public TCR beta signatures were indicative of both CMV infection and a matching HLA type. The study's findings and limits: Cumulative frequency (of public TCR beta family members) identified carriers of CMV plus the relevant HLA. The ex vivo response showed dominance by HLA-C-restricted CMV-specific TCR beta clonotypes.

With respect to this clonotype: Its antigen is not identified.

Each CDR3 protein gets one entry after TCRdb re-called the reads with MiXCR. The data show 560,000 or so distinct CDR3 sequences, approximately 17% seen once. CDR3 size: 16 residues. Germline lookup yields CDR1 SGHNT and CDR2 YYREEE (reference sequence). Trimming took 5 bases from V and 3 from J; bases not matched to a gene: 11. The TCR comes from a human donor in good health (CMV status not recorded). Some clones in this sample may be carry-over from other donors' samples. Sequencing was done on a sample of CD8+ T cells from PBMCs. The rearrangement joins TRBV5-4 to TRBJ1-3, with 7 bases fitting TRBD1. The CDR3 DNA reads TGTGCCAGCAGACCCGCCGACAGGGAAGTTGGAAACACCATATATTTT. Protein sequence: CASRPADREVGNTIYF.